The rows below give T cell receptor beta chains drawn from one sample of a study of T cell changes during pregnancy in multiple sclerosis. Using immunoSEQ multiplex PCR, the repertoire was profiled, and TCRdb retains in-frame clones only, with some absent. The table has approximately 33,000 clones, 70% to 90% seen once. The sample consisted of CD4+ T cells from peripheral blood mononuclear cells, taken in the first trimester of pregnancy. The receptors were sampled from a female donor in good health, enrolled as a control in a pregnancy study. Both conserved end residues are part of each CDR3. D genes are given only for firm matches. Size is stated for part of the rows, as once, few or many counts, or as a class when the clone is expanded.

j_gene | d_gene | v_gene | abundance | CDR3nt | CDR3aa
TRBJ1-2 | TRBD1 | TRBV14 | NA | TGTGCCAGCAGCCAGGGAGGAAGGGGGCGCGGCTATGGCTACACCTTC | CASSQGGRGRGYGYTF
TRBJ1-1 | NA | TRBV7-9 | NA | TGTGCCAGCAGCTTAGGTGGGCTGAACACTGAAGCTTTCTTT | CASSLGGLNTEAFF
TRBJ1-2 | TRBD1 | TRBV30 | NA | TGTGCCTGGACCTCTCTCGGGAAGGGGGCGGTCGGCGGCTACACCTTC | CAWTSLGKGAVGGYTF
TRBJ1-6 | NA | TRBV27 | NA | TGTGCCAGCAGTTTCGAGTTACATCGGGGCTCCTATAATTCACCCCTCCACTTT | CASSFELHRGSYNSPLHF
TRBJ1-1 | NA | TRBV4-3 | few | TGCGCCAGCAGCCGAGGACGACGGGTAGGGGCTGAAGCTTTCTTT | CASSRGRRVGAEAFF
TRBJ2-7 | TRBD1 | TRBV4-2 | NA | TGTGCCAGCAGCCAGATGGTGGCAGGGGGAGACGAGCAGTACTTC | CASSQMVAGGDEQYF
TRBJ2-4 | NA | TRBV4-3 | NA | TGCGCCAGCAGCCAAGATTCGAGAGCCGGGGAAACCAAAAACATTCAGTACTTC | CASSQDSRAGETKNIQYF
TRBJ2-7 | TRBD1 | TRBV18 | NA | TGTGCCAGCTCCCTCGGGACAGCCTACGAGCAGTACTTC | CASSLGTAYEQYF
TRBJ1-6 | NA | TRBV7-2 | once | TGTGCCAGCAGCATAGACAGTAATTCACCCCTCCACTTT | CASSIDSNSPLHF
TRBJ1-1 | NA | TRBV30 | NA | TGTGCCTGGAGTGTACAAGTGCAGAACACTGAAGCTTTCTTT | CAWSVQVQNTEAFF
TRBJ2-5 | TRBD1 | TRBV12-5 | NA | TGTGCTAGTGGTCCGAATACGTCACAGGGGCTGGAGACCCAGTACTTC | CASGPNTSQGLETQYF
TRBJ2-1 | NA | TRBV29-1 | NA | TGCAGCGCTTACAGGGCCTACAATGAGCAGTTCTTC | CSAYRAYNEQFF
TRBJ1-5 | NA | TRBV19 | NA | TGTGCCAGTAGCCCCGTGGCATTCGGCAATCAGCCCCAGCATTTT | CASSPVAFGNQPQHF
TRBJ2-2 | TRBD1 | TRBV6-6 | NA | TGTGCCAGCAGTTACTCGAGGACAGGGTCCGGGGAGCTGTTTTTT | CASSYSRTGSGELFF
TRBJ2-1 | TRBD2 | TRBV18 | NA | TGTGCCAGCTCACCCCCTAATGCGGGGACTAATTACAATGAGCAGTTCTTC | CASSPPNAGTNYNEQFF
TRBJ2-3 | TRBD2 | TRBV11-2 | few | TGTGCCAGCAGCTTAGGCCCTTCTAGCGGGGGGGCAACAGATACGCAGTATTTT | CASSLGPSSGGATDTQYF
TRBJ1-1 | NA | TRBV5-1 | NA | TGCGCCAGCCGTCATCCCGAGGCGAACACTGAAGCTTTCTTT | CASRHPEANTEAFF
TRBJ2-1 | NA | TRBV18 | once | TGTGCCAGCTCACCTTCCAGGGGGGATTACAATGAGCAGTTCTTC | CASSPSRGDYNEQFF
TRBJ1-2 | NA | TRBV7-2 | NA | TGTGCCAGCAGCTTAGAGTCACGGGAAAGCTATGGCTACACCTTC | CASSLESRESYGYTF
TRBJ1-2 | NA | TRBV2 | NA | TGTGCCAGCAGTGACGAGTATGGCTACACCTTC | CASSDEYGYTF
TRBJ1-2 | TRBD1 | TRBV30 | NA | TGTGCCTCCTCAGGACAGGGGAGAGGTGGCTACACCTTC | CASSGQGRGGYTF
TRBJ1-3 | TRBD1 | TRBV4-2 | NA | TGTGCCAGCAAACGACAGGGGGACTCTGGAAACACCATATATTTT | CASKRQGDSGNTIYF
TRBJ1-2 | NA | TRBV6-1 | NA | TGTGCCAGCAGTGAAAAGGGGTGGGGATATGGCTACACCTTC | CASSEKGWGYGYTF
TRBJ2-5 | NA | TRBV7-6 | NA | TGTGCCAGCGGCGACTTCTCAGGGGCCCAAGAGACCCAGTACTTC | CASGDFSGAQETQYF
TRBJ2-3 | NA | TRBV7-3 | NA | TGTGCCAGCAGCTTAAAAAGCGGCCGCACAGATACGCAGTATTTT | CASSLKSGRTDTQYF
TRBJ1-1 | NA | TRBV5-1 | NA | TGCGCCAGCAGCTTATCGAACAGGGTGAACACTGAAGCTTTCTTT | CASSLSNRVNTEAFF
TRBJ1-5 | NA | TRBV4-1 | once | TGCGCCAGCAGCCACGGCAGGGGATATAGTGAAAGTCAGCCCCAGCATTTT | CASSHGRGYSESQPQHF
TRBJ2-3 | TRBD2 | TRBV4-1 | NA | TGCGCCAGCAGCCAAGGTGCGGGGGAGACAGATACGCAGTATTTT | CASSQGAGETDTQYF
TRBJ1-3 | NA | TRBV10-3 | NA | TGTGCCATCAGTGAAACGGTCTCTGGAAACACCATATATTTT | CAISETVSGNTIYF
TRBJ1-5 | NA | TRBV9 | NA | TGTGCCAGCAGCGTAAGCGGGACATCGAATCAGCCCCAGCATTTT | CASSVSGTSNQPQHF
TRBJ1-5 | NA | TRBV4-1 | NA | TGCGCCAGCAAACAGGACGGCGATTATCAGCCCCAGCATTTT | CASKQDGDYQPQHF
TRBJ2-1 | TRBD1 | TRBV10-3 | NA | TGTGCCATCAGCCCCGACAGGGACACCTACAATGAGCAGTTCTTC | CAISPDRDTYNEQFF
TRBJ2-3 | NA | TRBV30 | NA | TGTGCCTGGACTGGAGTAGCGGCGGATACGCAGTATTTT | CAWTGVAADTQYF
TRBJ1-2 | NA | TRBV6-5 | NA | TGTGCCAGCAGCCGGACAGACCCATACTATGGCTACACCTTC | CASSRTDPYYGYTF
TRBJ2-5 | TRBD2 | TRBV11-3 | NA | TGTGCCAGCAGCAGAGGGACTAGCGGGGCTGAGACCCAGTACTTC | CASSRGTSGAETQYF
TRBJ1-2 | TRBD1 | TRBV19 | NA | TGTGCCAGTAGCCGTGGGGACAGCTATACCTATGGCTACACCTTC | CASSRGDSYTYGYTF
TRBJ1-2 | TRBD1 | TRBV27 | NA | TGTGCCAGCAGTTTATCGGCGGGACAGGGTACGGATGGCTACACCTTC | CASSLSAGQGTDGYTF
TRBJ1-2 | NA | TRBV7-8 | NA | TGTGCCAGCAGCTTAATGGGCCGAGCGGTTGGCTACACCTTC | CASSLMGRAVGYTF
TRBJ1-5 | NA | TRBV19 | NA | TGTGCCAGTAGTAGAAGGGGCGGAGGGGATAGCAATCAGCCCCAGCATTTT | CASSRRGGGDSNQPQHF
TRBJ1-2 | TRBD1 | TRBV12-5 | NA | TGTGCTAGTGGGGACACGGGACAGGTCACAAAGGGCTATGGCTACACCTTC | CASGDTGQVTKGYGYTF
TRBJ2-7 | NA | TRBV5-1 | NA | TGCGCCAGCAGCTTACGAGGCTACGAGCAGTACTTC | CASSLRGYEQYF
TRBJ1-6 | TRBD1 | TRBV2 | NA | TGTGCCAGCAGTCCCCCCGGGACAGGTCGTGGGATCCACTTT | CASSPPGTGRGIHF
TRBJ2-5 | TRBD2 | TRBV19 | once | TGTGCCAGTAGTATAGGCGGACTAGCGGGGGCCTTCGGTCCGGGGGAGACCCAGTACTTC | CASSIGGLAGAFGPGETQYF
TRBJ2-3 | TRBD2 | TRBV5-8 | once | TGTGCCAGCAGCTTGTATGGGAGCGGGGGCTCTAGCACAGATACGCAGTATTTT | CASSLYGSGGSSTDTQYF
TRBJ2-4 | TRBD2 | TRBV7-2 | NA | TGTGCCAGCAGCTTAGGTGCTAGCGGGGGGGCCAAAAACATTCAGTACTTC | CASSLGASGGAKNIQYF